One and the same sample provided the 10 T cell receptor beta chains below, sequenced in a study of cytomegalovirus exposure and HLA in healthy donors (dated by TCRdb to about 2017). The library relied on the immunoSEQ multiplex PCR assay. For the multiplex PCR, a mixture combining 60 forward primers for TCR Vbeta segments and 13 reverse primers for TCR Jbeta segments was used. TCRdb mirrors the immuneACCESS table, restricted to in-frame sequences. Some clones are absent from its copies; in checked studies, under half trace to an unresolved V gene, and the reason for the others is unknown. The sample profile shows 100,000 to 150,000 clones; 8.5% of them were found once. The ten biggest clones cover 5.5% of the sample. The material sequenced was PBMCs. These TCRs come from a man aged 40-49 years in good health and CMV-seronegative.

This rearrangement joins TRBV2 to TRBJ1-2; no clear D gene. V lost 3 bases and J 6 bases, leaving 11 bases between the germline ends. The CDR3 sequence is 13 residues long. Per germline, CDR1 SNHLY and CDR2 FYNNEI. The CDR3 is CASSDADSDGYTF. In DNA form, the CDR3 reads TGTGCCAGCAGTGACGCCGATTCGGATGGCTACACCTTC.

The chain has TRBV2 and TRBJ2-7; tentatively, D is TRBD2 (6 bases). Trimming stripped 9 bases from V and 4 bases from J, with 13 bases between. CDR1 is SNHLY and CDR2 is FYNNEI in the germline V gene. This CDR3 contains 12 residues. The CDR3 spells CARGDSRYEQYF. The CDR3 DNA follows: TGTGCCAGGGGGGACTCCCGGTACGAGCAGTACTTC.

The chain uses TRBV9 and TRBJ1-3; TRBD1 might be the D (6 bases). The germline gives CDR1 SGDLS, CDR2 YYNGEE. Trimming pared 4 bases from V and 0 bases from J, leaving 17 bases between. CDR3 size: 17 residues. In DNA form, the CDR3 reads TGTGCCAGCAGCCTTTCGATGGACAGCGGCTCTGGAAACACCATATATTTT. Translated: CASSLSMDSGSGNTIYF. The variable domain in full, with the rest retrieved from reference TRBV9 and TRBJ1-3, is DSGVTQTPKHLITATGQRVTLRCSPRSGDLSVYWYQQSLDQGLQFLIQYYNGEERAKGNILERFSAQQFPDLHSELNLSSLELGDSALYFCASSLSMDSGSGNTIYFGEGSWLTVV.

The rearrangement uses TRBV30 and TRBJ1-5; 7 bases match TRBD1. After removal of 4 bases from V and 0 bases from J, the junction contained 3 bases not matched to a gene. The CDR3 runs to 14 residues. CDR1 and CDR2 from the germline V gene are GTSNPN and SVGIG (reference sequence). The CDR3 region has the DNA TGTGCCTGGACGACAGGGAATAGCAATCAGCCCCAGCATTTT. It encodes CAWTTGNSNQPQHF.

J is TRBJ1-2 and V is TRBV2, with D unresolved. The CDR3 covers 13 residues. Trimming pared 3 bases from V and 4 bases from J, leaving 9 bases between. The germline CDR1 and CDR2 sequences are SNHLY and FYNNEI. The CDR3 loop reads CASSDRPSYGYTF. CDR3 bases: TGTGCCAGCAGTGACCGCCCGAGCTATGGCTACACCTTC.

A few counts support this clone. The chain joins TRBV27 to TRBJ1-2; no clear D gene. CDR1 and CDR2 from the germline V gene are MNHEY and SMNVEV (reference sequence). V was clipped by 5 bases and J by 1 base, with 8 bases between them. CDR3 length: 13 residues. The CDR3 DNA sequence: TGTGCCAGCAGTATCGGACTTAACTATGGCTACACCTTC. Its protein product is CASSIGLNYGYTF.

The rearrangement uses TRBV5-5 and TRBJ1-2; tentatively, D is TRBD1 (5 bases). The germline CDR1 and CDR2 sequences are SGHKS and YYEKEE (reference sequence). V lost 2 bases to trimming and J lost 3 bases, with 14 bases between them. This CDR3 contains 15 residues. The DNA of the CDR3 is TGTGCCAGCAGCTTCTTCCGGGGCGGGGACTATGGCTACACCTTC. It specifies CASSFFRGGDYGYTF.

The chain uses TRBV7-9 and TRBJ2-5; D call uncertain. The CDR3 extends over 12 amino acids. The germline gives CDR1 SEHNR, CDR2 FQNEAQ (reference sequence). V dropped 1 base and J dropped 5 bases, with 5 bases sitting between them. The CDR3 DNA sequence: TGTGCCAGCAGCTTAGTGCGGGAGACCCAGTACTTC. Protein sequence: CASSLVRETQYF.

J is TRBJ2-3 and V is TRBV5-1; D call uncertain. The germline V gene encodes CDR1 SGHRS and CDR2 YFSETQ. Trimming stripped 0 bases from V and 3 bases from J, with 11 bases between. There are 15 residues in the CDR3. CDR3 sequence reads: CASSLVLAETDTQYF. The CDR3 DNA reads TGCGCCAGCAGCTTGGTGTTAGCTGAGACAGATACGCAGTATTTT.

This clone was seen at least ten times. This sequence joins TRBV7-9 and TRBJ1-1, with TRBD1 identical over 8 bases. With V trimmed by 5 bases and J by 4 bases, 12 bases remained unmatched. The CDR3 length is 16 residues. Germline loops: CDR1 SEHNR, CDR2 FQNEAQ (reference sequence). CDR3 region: CASSHSDRGAATEAFF. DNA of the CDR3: TGTGCCAGCAGCCATAGTGACAGGGGCGCCGCCACTGAAGCTTTCTTT.